This T cell receptor beta chain appears in the sequencing data of a study of cytomegalovirus exposure and HLA in healthy donors (dated by TCRdb to the late 2010s). With respect to the entire study: In an earlier analysis of approximately 640 of the donors, 276 Gb of sequence data and roughly 100 million unique TCR beta sequences from some 170 million T cells were reported. Donor age, sex, ethnicity and CMV serostatus were collected together with the repertoire data. All discovery cohort repertoires had been generated using a single sequencing platform. The study combined high-throughput TCR immunosequencing, statistical association of individual TCRs with disease status, and machine learning to predict cytomegalovirus infection status. Across roughly 420 genotyped donors of the cohort, an average of 235,054 unique TCR beta nucleotide sequences per donor were sequenced, and roughly 20% of those sequences were non-productive. Using immunosequencing, the study profiled T cell repertoires from 666 subjects and related those repertoires to cytomegalovirus serostatus. Approximately 330 gigabases of sequencing data and around 85 million unique TCR sequences made up an early release that covered fewer than 650 HLA-typed donors. The genetic ancestry cluster associated with self-reported Caucasian donors included around 76% of the 300 to 400 genotyped donors. The number of typed donors differed by locus: about 629-630 for A, B, C, DRB1 and DQB1; some 500 for DQA1; around 580 for DPA1; and about 450 for DPB1. The study aimed to test whether signatures of past pathogen exposure could be identified by cataloging public T cell receptors. Roughly 5 DR-DQ haplotypes were handled as single units for association and clustering, since linkage in the cohort was strong. Class I and class II HLA loci were covered by the typing at four-digit resolution. A later genetic analysis took genome-wide SNP genotypes for about three fifths of the 666 donors and used that subset as a discovery cohort. An earlier analysis of about 600 of the donors used high-throughput TCR beta sequencing to judge whether each TCR beta V gene segment behaved as functional or pseudogenic. In the later analysis, no new phenotypic data were used to find candidate immune exposures; instead, reliance was placed on TCR beta sequences and their occurrence across donors. Along with the approximately 700-subject first cohort, a separate validation cohort of over 90 different subjects was used. In a later analysis, previously published TCR beta repertoires from 666 donors were re-analyzed and high-resolution HLA genotyping was added so that TCR occurrence patterns could be studied.

Points on this clone: The clone's antigen remains unknown. No qualities accompany the bases; no much larger clone lies one base away.

Libraries were constructed by the immunoSEQ multiplex PCR assay. For the multiplex PCR, a mixture combining 60 forward primers for TCR Vbeta segments and 13 reverse primers for TCR Jbeta segments was used. Amplification of the CDR3 region of rearranged TCR beta genes was performed with a multiplex PCR assay on genomic DNA. The amplified TCR beta libraries were sequenced on the Illumina HiSeq System as 87-base-pair reads. Under the source paper's analysis protocol: Across the 700 or so repertoires, a later analysis counted 78 million or so unique TCR beta chains, roughly 11 million of which were shared by at least two donors. A nearest-neighbor algorithm error-corrected the raw reads and collapsed the reads into unique sequences, merging closely related sequences to remove PCR and sequencing errors. Alignment of CDR3 sequences to IMGT reference sequences was used to assign V, D and J gene segments. For a sequence to be retained, at least a six-nucleotide match to both a V gene segment and a J gene segment was required. A rearrangement was called productive if the CDR3 had no stop codons and remained in frame with V and J, and every other rearrangement was called non-productive. Following IMGT convention, CDR3 was defined as the stretch from the second conserved V-encoded cysteine up to the conserved J-encoded phenylalanine. In an earlier analysis of some 550 of the donors, sequences lacking an unambiguous match to a single V gene segment were excluded. An earlier analysis of a few hundred of the donors called V segments functional above 56.7% productive rearrangements and segregating when the between-donor standard deviation exceeded 5%. To diagnose cytomegalovirus status from the catalog of TCR beta chain sequences, a statistical classification framework was built. In a later analysis, TCR nucleotide sequences were compared against IMGT/GENE-DB human TR gene sequences so that V and J genes could be assigned. The TCRdist pipeline was used in a later analysis to assign CDR3 sequences and most-parsimonious VDJ recombination scenarios. In a later analysis, every TCR beta chain was defined by the combination of its CDR3 amino acid sequence and its V-gene family, and reads without a unique V-gene family were dropped. To address suspected cross-contamination and a sequencing artifact, a later analysis removed 450 to 700 highly shared, low-generation-probability nucleotide sequences. In a later analysis, a clonal expansion index was calculated for each public chain from normalized within-repertoire ranks of inferred template counts. In a later analysis, generation probabilities were computed with a VDJ recombination model fitted to out-of-frame rearrangements, and the resulting probabilities were checked against IGoR. A later analysis scored TCR-TCR, TCR-HLA and TCR-CMV co-occurrence with hypergeometric tests, applying a repertoire-size bias correction to TCR pairs. To estimate false discovery rates, a later analysis permuted the HLA or CMV assignments 20 times. In a later analysis, co-occurring TCRs were grouped using DBSCAN, with TCRdist sequence similarity added in when clustering inside HLA-allele-positive subsets. Co-occurrence clustering excluded repertoires with fewer than 30,000 or more than 120,000 public chains, plus five with anomalous nucleotide sharing. Here the immuneACCESS table is served through TCRdb, limited to in-frame sequences with V and J called. Missing clones are a known gap in these copies; in checked studies unresolved V genes cover under half, and the rest lacks a known reason. The V and J calls and clone size are taken from that table; D and trimming were inferred from the DNA. Within this sample are 90,000 to 100,000 clones, with roughly 9.4% of them counted one time only. 5.1% of the sample goes to the ten largest clones.

Cut back by 2 bases and 1 base, the V and J ends lie 7 bases apart. The CDR3 runs 14 amino acids, cysteine and phenylalanine included. Of all the DNA, just the CDR3 is kept, 42 bases in frame from base 1. Sequences SGHTS (CDR1) and YDEGEE (CDR2) are obtained from the germline V gene. The cohort comprised several hundred healthy bone marrow donors. At the time of sampling, all cohort members were nominally healthy, though unrecorded immune exposures were likely present. The donor was CMV seropositive and belonged to the group of around 300 seropositive cohort members. Each donor provided a peripheral blood sample, and peripheral blood mononuclear cells were used for TCR beta sequencing. The Qiagen DNeasy Blood Extraction Kit was used to extract genomic DNA from the blood cell samples. The paper as a whole reports these results and caveats: Correlated functional status among segregating V segments might reflect linkage disequilibrium, but an unknown experimental factor could not be ruled out. A further reported finding was that TCR beta sequences accurately predicted the HLA-A and HLA-B alleles for most subjects in the first cohort. When HLA alleles, especially DR and DQ, strongly co-occurred, attributing TCR associations to individual alleles was difficult. The study gave a list of about 160 TCR beta chains associated with cytomegalovirus. Compared with the approximately 700-donor mean, donors in an Asian-associated ancestry cluster had fewer N-insertions in productive TCRs, according to a later genetic analysis. Because the 87-base-pair reads could not distinguish some IMGT-functional V segments, including TRBV6-2 and TRBV6-3, those segments were excluded. In vitro tests confirmed that a few of the cytomegalovirus-associated TCR beta chains recognize cytomegalovirus antigens. The authors suggested that the approach could potentially be extended to other disease states and immunological phenotypes. Because counts were too low, around 18 rarely observed V segments, including chromosome 9 orphons, were left out of the earlier analysis of 500 to 750 of the donors. In this cohort, only TCR beta chains were sequenced, and detectable features were limited by the absence of alpha or paired-chain data. Compared with equally common non-associated chains, HLA-associated TCR beta chains in a later analysis were more clonally expanded and had lower generation probabilities. Most TCR sequences were observed very rarely across donors, whereas some public TCRs were present in many individuals. The only immune exposure information available for the cohort was CMV serostatus. Roughly uniform sequencing depth across donors was assumed in presence/absence analyses, although this assumption may not hold. Broadly in line with IMGT annotations, most TCR beta V segments showed up in productive rearrangements about 90% or about 30% of the time in an earlier analysis of around 550 of the donors. Cytomegalovirus status was reported to be diagnosed by the classifier with high specificity and sensitivity in both the original and validation cohorts. In a later analysis, several top co-occurrence clusters were reported to appear linked to parvovirus B19, influenza, CMV and Epstein-Barr virus. A cluster of highly shared sequence variants was judged likely to represent a technical artifact of the sequencing pipeline. According to a later analysis, TCR association rates differed among HLA loci, with DRB1 alleles showing the most associated TCRs and HLA-C alleles showing the fewest. A later analysis associated around 16,000 TCR beta sequences with specific HLA alleles at a false discovery rate of 0.05. Because HLA typing was missing for some donors at each locus, association tests included only the typed subset. A later genetic analysis associated a missense DCLRE1C variant with V-gene and J-gene trimming of TCR beta chains, and an independent cohort replicated the association. According to a later analysis, most CMV-associated TCR beta chains appeared to be HLA-restricted, and the HLA associations seemed to be driven largely by CMV exposure.

The TCR comes from a man in his forties or fifties in good health and CMV-seropositive. Here the chain combines TRBV5-8 and TRBJ1-5; no confident D gene assignment can be made. Input material: PBMCs. Here the CDR3 is given as CASSFRGSNQPQHF. Here is the DNA: TGTGCCAGCAGCTTTCGCGGCAGCAATCAGCCCCAGCATTTT.